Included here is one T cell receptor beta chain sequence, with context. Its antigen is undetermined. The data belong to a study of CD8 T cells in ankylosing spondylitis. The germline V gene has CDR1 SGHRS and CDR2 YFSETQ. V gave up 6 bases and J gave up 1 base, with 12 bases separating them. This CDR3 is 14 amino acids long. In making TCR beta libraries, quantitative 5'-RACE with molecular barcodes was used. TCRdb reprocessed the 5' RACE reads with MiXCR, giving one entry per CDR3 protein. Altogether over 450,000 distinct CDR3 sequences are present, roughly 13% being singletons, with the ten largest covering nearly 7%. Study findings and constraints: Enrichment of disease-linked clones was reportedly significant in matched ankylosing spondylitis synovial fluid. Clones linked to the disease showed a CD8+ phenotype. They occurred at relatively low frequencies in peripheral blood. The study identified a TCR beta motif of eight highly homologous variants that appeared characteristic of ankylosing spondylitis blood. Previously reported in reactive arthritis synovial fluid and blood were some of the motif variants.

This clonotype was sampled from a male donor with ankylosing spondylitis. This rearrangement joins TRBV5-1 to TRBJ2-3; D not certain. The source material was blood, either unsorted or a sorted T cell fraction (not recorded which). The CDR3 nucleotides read TGCGCCAGCACTTATTCCCGGGGCACAGATACGCAGTATTTT. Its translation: CASTYSRGTDTQYF.